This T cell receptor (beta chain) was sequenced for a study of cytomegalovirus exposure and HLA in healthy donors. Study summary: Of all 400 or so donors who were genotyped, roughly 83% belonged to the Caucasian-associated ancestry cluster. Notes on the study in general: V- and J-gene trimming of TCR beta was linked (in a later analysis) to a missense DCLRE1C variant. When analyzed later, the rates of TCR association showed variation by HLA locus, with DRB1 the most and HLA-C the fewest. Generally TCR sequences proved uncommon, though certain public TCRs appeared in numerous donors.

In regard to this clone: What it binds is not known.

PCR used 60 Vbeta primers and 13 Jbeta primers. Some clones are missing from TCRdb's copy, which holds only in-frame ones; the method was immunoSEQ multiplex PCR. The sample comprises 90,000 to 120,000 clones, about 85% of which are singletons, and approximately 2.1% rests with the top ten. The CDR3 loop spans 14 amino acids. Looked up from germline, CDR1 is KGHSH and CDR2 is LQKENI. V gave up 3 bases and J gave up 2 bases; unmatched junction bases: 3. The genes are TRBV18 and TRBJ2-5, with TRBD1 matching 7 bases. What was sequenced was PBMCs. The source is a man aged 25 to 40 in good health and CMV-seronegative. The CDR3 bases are TGTGCCAGCTCACCGGGACAGACTCAAGAGACCCAGTACTTC. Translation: CASSPGQTQETQYF.